Shown below are 27 T cell receptor beta chains from a single sample sequenced in a study of blood T cell repertoires in COVID-19 (dated by TCRdb to 2020 to 2022). Library construction relied on the immunoSEQ multiplex PCR assay. TCRdb retrieved this table from immuneACCESS and kept in-frame rearrangements only. Not all clones are present; in checked studies, unresolved V genes account for under half, and no reason is known for the remainder. A total of more than 25,000 clones appear in this sample, about 91% of them only once. The top ten constitute around 15% of the sample. Sequencing was carried out using peripheral blood. These receptors were collected from a man in his sixties or seventies with acute or convalescent COVID-19.

The V gene is TRBV13, the J gene TRBJ1-2; no definite D call. V was pared by 2 bases and J by 8 bases, with 9 bases between. Germline CDR1 and CDR2: PRHDT and FYEKMQ (reference sequence). This CDR3 has 12 amino acids. DNA for the CDR3: TGTGCCAGCAGCTTAAGAGGGTCCGGCTACACCTTC. This sequence encodes CASSLRGSGYTF.

CDR3 in amino acids: CASSFLSSYGYTF. CDR3 DNA sequence: TGTGCCAGCAGCTTTTTATCCAGCTATGGCTACACCTTC. The chain couples TRBV11-2 to TRBJ1-2; D remains unclear. The germline CDR1 and CDR2 sequences are SGHAT and FQNNGV. V lost 3 bases, J lost 4 bases, and 9 bases lay in between. CDR3 length: 13 residues.

The V gene is TRBV7-8, the J gene TRBJ2-7; 7 bases match TRBD2. The CDR3 has 13 amino acids. The germline gives CDR1 SGHVS, CDR2 FQNEAQ. V was pared by 1 base and J by 3 bases, with 0 bases of the junction left unmatched. The CDR3 region is CASSLGGGYEQYF. The CDR3 coding sequence is TGTGCCAGCAGCTTAGGCGGGGGCTACGAGCAGTACTTC.

This sequence joins TRBV7-3 and TRBJ2-5; TRBD1 agrees at 7 bases. This CDR3 contains 13 residues. CDR1 and CDR2 from the germline V gene are SGHTA and FQGTGA. Trimming took 8 bases from V and 2 from J; bases not matched to a gene: 5. CDR3 sequence (DNA): TGTGCCAGCTCCCGGGGACAGCAAGAGACCCAGTACTTC. Translating gives CASSRGQQETQYF.

The rearrangement joins TRBV4-1 to TRBJ2-7, with D perhaps matching TRBD1 (5 bases). The CDR3 runs to 14 residues. The V end lost 1 base, the J end lost 2 bases, and 9 bases lay between the germline ends. In germline, CDR1 is MGHRA, CDR2 YSYEKL. Here the CDR3 DNA reads TGCGCCAGCAGCCAAGGGCAGGGCACCTACGAGCAGTACTTC. Its translation: CASSQGQGTYEQYF.

This chain's CDR3 is CASTYRVCNQPQHF. The CDR3 DNA is TGTGCCAGCACCTATCGGGTATGCAATCAGCCCCAGCATTTT. The chain employs TRBV21-1 and TRBJ1-5. TRBV21-1 is an annotated pseudogene. This CDR3 has 14 amino acids.

The J gene is TRBJ2-7, the V gene TRBV9, with TRBD1 identical over 7 bases. The CDR3 consists of 15 residues. CDR1 SGDLS and CDR2 YYNGEE come from the germline V gene. V lost 5 bases, J lost 6 bases, and 14 bases stayed unmatched. CDR3 amino acids: CASSVIATGEGEQYF. In DNA form, the CDR3 reads TGTGCCAGCAGTGTCATCGCAACAGGGGAAGGCGAGCAGTACTTC.

The chain links TRBV10-3 to TRBJ2-7, with 11 nucleotides matching TRBD1. Germline V gene sequence: CDR1 ENHRY, CDR2 SYGVKD. The V and J ends lost 10 bases and 4 bases, in that order; junction bases with no gene match: 3. The CDR3 extends over 12 amino acids. CDR3 sequence: CATGQGGYEQYF. As DNA, the CDR3 is TGTGCCACGGGACAGGGGGGTTACGAGCAGTACTTC.

This chain links TRBV19 with TRBJ2-1; unclear D gene. Trimming took 7 bases from V and 2 from J, leaving 15 bases between them. Germline loops: CDR1 LNHDA, CDR2 SQIVND (reference sequence). The CDR3 is 15 amino acids. The CDR3, as DNA: TGTGCCAGTAATTTCGAGACTGCGACCTACAATGAGCAGTTCTTC. Its translation is CASNFETATYNEQFF.

This clone occurred once. The chain couples TRBV6-5 to TRBJ1-2, with TRBD1 identical over 8 bases. V lost 0 bases and J lost 6; bases outside the gene matches: 6. This CDR3 comprises 15 residues. CDR1 MNHEY and CDR2 SVGAGI come from the germline V gene. CDR3 sequence: CASSYSSGGSDGYTF. In DNA form, the CDR3 reads TGTGCCAGCAGTTACTCTTCAGGGGGCAGTGATGGCTACACCTTC.

V usage is TRBV7-2 and J usage is TRBJ1-2; the D gene is possibly TRBD1 (6 bases). Germline-derived CDR1 and CDR2 are SGHTA and FQGNSA. Trimming pared 1 base from V and 5 bases from J, leaving 17 bases between. The length of the CDR3 is 16 residues. The CDR3: CASSLDPGQSFYGYTF. CDR3 coding DNA: TGTGCCAGCAGCTTAGATCCCGGACAGAGTTTTTATGGCTACACCTTC.

The CDR3 reads CASSSGSSYNEQFF. CDR3 in DNA: TGTGCCAGCTCGAGCGGGAGCTCCTACAATGAGCAGTTCTTC. The chain carries TRBV27 and TRBJ2-1; 8 bases agree with TRBD2. The CDR3 covers 14 residues. V lost 8 bases, J lost 0 bases, and 3 bases stayed unmatched. CDR1 and CDR2 from the germline V gene are MNHEY and SMNVEV (reference sequence).

The chain combines TRBV6-5 with TRBJ1-4; D is perhaps TRBD1 (5 bases). The germline V and J ends were trimmed by 5 bases and 7 bases, with 11 bases remaining between them. Germline lookup yields CDR1 MNHEY and CDR2 SVGAGI. The CDR3 is 13 residues long. The CDR3 region is CASSSLGREKLFF. CDR3 bases: TGTGCCAGCAGTAGCCTGGGGCGTGAAAAACTGTTTTTT.

The CDR3 bases are TGTGCCAGCAGCCCGACCACAGGGTTCACCGGGGAGCTGTTTTTT. Its protein is CASSPTTGFTGELFF. The gene calls are TRBV9 and TRBJ2-2, with D possibly matching TRBD1 (6 bases). The germline V gene has CDR1 SGDLS and CDR2 YYNGEE. The CDR3 totals 15 residues. V shed 4 bases and J shed 4 bases, with 14 bases lying between them.

V gene TRBV12-3 or TRBV12-4 combines with J gene TRBJ1-2; D gene unclear. V dropped 4 bases and J dropped 4 bases, with 10 bases sitting between them. The CDR3 consists of 13 residues. The CDR3 sequence is CASSWSVRYGYTF. DNA of the CDR3: TGTGCCAGCAGTTGGTCGGTTCGCTATGGCTACACCTTC.

The chain recombines TRBV11-1 with TRBJ2-3, with 9 bases aligning to TRBD2. Germline-derived CDR1 and CDR2 are SGHAT and FQDESV (reference sequence). J lost 0 bases, V lost 2 bases, and 3 bases had no gene match. The CDR3 loop spans 16 amino acids. This CDR3 is CASSLLTSGSTDTQYF. In DNA, the CDR3 is TGTGCCAGCAGCTTATTGACTAGCGGAAGCACAGATACGCAGTATTTT.

This chain links TRBV7-3 with TRBJ2-3, with 14 bases fitting TRBD2. V lost 5 bases and J lost 6; bases outside the gene matches: 4. This CDR3 spans 15 amino acids. Looked up from germline, CDR1 is SGHTA and CDR2 is FQGTGA. CDR3 in amino acids: CASSRGLAGGDTQYF. For the CDR3, the DNA is TGTGCCAGCAGCCGAGGACTAGCGGGAGGCGATACGCAGTATTTT.

The chain joins TRBV27 to TRBJ1-1, with unresolved D. CDR1 is MNHEY and CDR2 is SMNVEV in the germline V gene (reference sequence). This CDR3 region has 14 residues. The germline V and J ends were trimmed by 1 base and 1 base, with 7 bases remaining between them. The CDR3 region is CASSLWAANTEAFF. The DNA for the CDR3 is TGTGCCAGCAGTTTATGGGCAGCGAACACTGAAGCTTTCTTT.

The CDR3 sequence: CASSSTGDGREQYF. The DNA for the CDR3 is TGTGCCAGCAGTTCTACAGGGGACGGTCGCGAGCAGTACTTC. The chain carries TRBV7-8 and TRBJ2-7; 7 nucleotides agree with TRBD1. J was trimmed by 6 bases and V by 6 bases; bases with no gene match: 11. CDR3 length equals 14 residues. The germline V gene has CDR1 SGHVS and CDR2 FQNEAQ.

The rearrangement uses TRBV7-9 and TRBJ1-1; D is undetermined. From germline, CDR1 is SEHNR and CDR2 FQNEAQ (reference sequence). V was shortened by 4 bases and J by 1 base, with 10 bases between the two germline ends. This CDR3 is 14 amino acids long. The CDR3: CASSSRGGNTEAFF. CDR3 coding DNA: TGTGCCAGCAGCTCTCGGGGAGGGAACACTGAAGCTTTCTTT.

The V and J genes are TRBV27 and TRBJ2-3; D remains ambiguous. CDR1 is MNHEY and CDR2 is SMNVEV in the germline V gene (reference sequence). Trimming left V 4 bases short and J 6 bases short, with 14 bases between. The CDR3 covers 14 residues. The CDR3 protein is CASSSQASRDTQYF. CDR3 coding DNA: TGTGCCAGCAGTTCGCAGGCCAGCAGGGATACGCAGTATTTT.

This rearrangement joins TRBV9 to TRBJ2-3; 12 bases line up with TRBD2. Trimming removed 3 bases from V and 4 bases from J; junction bases left unmatched: 3. CDR1 is SGDLS, CDR2 YYNGEE, per germline. This CDR3 spans 15 amino acids. CDR3 sequence: CASSAGLAGSDTQYF. CDR3 coding DNA: TGTGCCAGCAGCGCCGGACTAGCGGGATCAGATACGCAGTATTTT. Variable domain in full (rest from reference TRBV9 and TRBJ2-3): DSGVTQTPKHLITATGQRVTLRCSPRSGDLSVYWYQQSLDQGLQFLIQYYNGEERAKGNILERFSAQQFPDLHSELNLSSLELGDSALYFCASSAGLAGSDTQYFGPGTRLTVL.

Comment on this clone: The limits of the CDR3 on the DNA are not certain, so only TCRdb's listed CDR3 is given. This rearrangement joins TRBV28 to TRBJ2-7; the table's D call, TRBD1, has no DNA check behind it. Germline CDR1 and CDR2: MDHEN and SYDVKM. With termini counted, the CDR3 has 15 amino acids. CDR3 protein: CASSSSDRVGYEQYF.

CDR3 loop: CASSIQAGGGKETQYF. The DNA of the CDR3 is TGTGCCAGTAGTATACAAGCGGGAGGTGGCAAGGAGACCCAGTACTTC. J is TRBJ2-5 and V is TRBV19, with 9 bases identical to TRBD2. V gave up 2 bases and J gave up 5 bases; unmatched junction bases: 9. Germline V CDR1 and CDR2: LNHDA, SQIVND (reference sequence). This CDR3 has 16 residues.

This rearrangement joins TRBV29-1 to TRBJ2-3; 10 bases agree with TRBD2. Germline lookup yields CDR1 SQVTM and CDR2 ANQGSEA. There are 14 residues in the CDR3. The V segment lost 3 bases and the J segment 8 bases; nucleotides outside the gene matches: 8. The CDR3 is CSVELAGVRATQYF. DNA of the CDR3: TGCAGCGTTGAGCTAGCGGGAGTTAGAGCTACGCAGTATTTT.

The chain carries TRBV9 and TRBJ2-1, with no clear D. This CDR3 is 11 amino acids long. The germline gives CDR1 SGDLS, CDR2 YYNGEE. Trimming cost V 3 bases and J 6 bases, with 4 bases left between them. The CDR3 coding sequence is TGTGCCAGCAGCGATCTCAATGAGCAGTTCTTC. It codes for CASSDLNEQFF.

The rearrangement joins TRBV5-4 to TRBJ1-1, with D maybe TRBD1 (6 bases). Germline V gives CDR1 SGHNT, CDR2 YYREEE (reference sequence). Trimming shortened V by 0 bases and J by 2 bases, and 11 bases separated the two germline ends. The CDR3 length is 15 residues. The CDR3 coding sequence is TGTGCCAGCAGCTTGGTCGACAGGCCAAACACTGAAGCTTTCTTT. Amino acid sequence: CASSLVDRPNTEAFF.